The T cell receptor (beta chain) under discussion was sequenced for a study of post-analysis software for immune sequencing data (dated by TCRdb to about 2015). About the study as a whole: Recorded disease courses included relapsing-remitting, secondary progressive and progressive-relapsing multiple sclerosis, with some patients lacking subtype annotation. A subset of samples was prepared in parallel using single-end sample barcoding, then pooled and co-amplified after Illumina adapter ligation. The patient repertoires were set against 10 to 11 previously published healthy control repertoires from donors whose ages ranged from roughly 6 to 25 years. On the study overall, not on this receptor specifically: Direct clustering with F measure showed strong co-clustering of samples prepared in the same batch, prompting a batch-effect correction. Roughly 5 TRBV segments, including TRBV5-6, TRBV5-1 and TRBV20-1, were significantly more frequent in patients than controls. The multiple sclerosis patient group was slightly younger than the control group. Compared with controls, multiple sclerosis patients had significantly lower normalized Chao1 diversity, a finding suggesting substantial peripheral T-cell clonal expansion.

Library preparation was by PCR. The run used an Illumina HiSeq 2500. To reduce PCR and sequencing biases, unique molecular identifiers were incorporated into the TCR beta cDNA libraries. Every 1 to 10 million input T cells yielded about 500,000 cDNA molecules, meaning each molecule approximated one T cell. The patient libraries were prepared and sequenced with the same protocol used for the earlier healthy control dataset. Samples belonging to the same batch were prepared together, multiplexed and sequenced on a shared HiSeq lane. As for how the authors treated the data: Raw barcoded reads were processed with MIGEC, discarding single-read molecular identifier groups before consensus assembly and CDR3 extraction. VDJtools was used for post-analysis of the clonotype tables, and diversity was normalized by down-sampling every dataset to the size of the smallest sample. To correct batch-related cross-sample contamination, repertoire overlap clustering matched CDR3 amino acid sequences but not nucleotide sequences. The public sequencing data were trimmed at Q25 with fastp and processed into clonotypes with MiXCR by TCRdb, which kept only in-frame beta chains. One record per CDR3 amino acid sequence lists the most common genes and DNA. The V and J calls reflect TCRdb's pipeline rather than the authors' work. The sample table contains fewer than 850,000 distinct CDR3 sequences; only one count was recorded for about 43% of them. The leading ten clones occupy 4.9% of the sample.

Trimming removed 2 bases from V and 3 bases from J, leaving 20 bases between the germline ends. From the cysteine through the phenylalanine, the CDR3 covers 16 amino acids. Only the CDR3 DNA is retained, 48 bases long and in frame from the first base. The germline V gene (reference sequence) gives CDR1 as DFQATT and CDR2 as SNEGSKA. Of note for this clonotype: No cognate antigen has been identified for it. It has no much larger one-base neighbor in the sample; base qualities were not kept.

To demonstrate the VDJtools post-analysis software, the study profiled TCR beta repertoires from the peripheral blood of around 13 young patients with multiple sclerosis. The multiple sclerosis patients were children and adolescents between roughly 6 and 16 years of age. This sequence uses TRBV20-1 and TRBJ2-7; tentative D gene TRBD1, with 5 bases matching. Sequenced input: blood. The sequence derives from a girl between 5 and 17 years old with multiple sclerosis. The nucleotides read TGCAGTGCTAGATCCCTTCTCCAGGGAATACTCTACGAGCAGTACTTC. It translates to CSARSLLQGILYEQYF.